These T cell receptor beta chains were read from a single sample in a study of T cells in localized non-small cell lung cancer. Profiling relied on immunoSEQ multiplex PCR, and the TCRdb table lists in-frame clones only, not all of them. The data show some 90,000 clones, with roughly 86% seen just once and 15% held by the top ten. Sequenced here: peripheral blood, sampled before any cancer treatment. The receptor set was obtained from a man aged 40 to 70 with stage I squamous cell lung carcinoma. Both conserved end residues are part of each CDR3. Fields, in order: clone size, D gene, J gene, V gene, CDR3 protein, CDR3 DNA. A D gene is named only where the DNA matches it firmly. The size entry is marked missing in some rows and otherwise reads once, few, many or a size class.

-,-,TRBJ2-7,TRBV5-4,CASSLEGGSSYEQYF,TGTGCCAGCAGCTTGGAAGGGGGGAGCTCCTACGAGCAGTACTTC
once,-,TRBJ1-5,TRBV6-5,CASTQRDKNQPQHF,TGTGCCAGCACCCAGAGGGACAAAAATCAGCCCCAGCATTTT
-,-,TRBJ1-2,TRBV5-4,CASSVDINYGYTF,TGTGCCAGCAGCGTCGACATAAACTATGGCTACACCTTC
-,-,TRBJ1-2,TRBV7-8,CASSSTINGYGYTF,TGTGCCAGCAGCTCTACAATCAACGGGTATGGCTACACCTTC
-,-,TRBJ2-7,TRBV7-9,CASSSTGTSGEQYF,TGTGCCAGCAGCTCTACCGGGACCTCGGGGGAGCAGTACTTC
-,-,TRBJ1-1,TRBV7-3,CASSLGSGNTEAFF,TGTGCCAGCAGCTTAGGGTCTGGGAACACTGAAGCTTTCTTT
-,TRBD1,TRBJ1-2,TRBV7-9,CASSPRGQGNYGYTF,TGTGCCAGCAGCCCTCGGGGACAGGGGAACTATGGCTACACCTTC
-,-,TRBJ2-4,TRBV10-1,CSTETIKTAYPRGNIQYF,TGCTCGACAGAAACAATAAAAACGGCCTATCCGCGGGGAAACATTCAGTACTTC
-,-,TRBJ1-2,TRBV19,CASSIVGRSYYGYTF,TGTGCCAGTAGTATCGTAGGTAGATCCTACTATGGCTACACCTTC
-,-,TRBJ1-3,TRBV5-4,CASSHPGSGNTIYF,TGTGCCAGCAGCCACCCAGGCTCTGGAAACACCATATATTTT
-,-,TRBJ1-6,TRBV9,CASSAQALNSPLHF,TGTGCCAGCAGCGCCCAGGCGTTAAATTCACCCCTCCACTTT
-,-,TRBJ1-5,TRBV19,CASTPVPPGNQPQHF,TGTGCCAGTACCCCAGTCCCCCCCGGCAATCAGCCCCAGCATTTT
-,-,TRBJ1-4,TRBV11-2,CASSLEGRTNEKLFF,TGTGCCAGCAGCTTAGAGGGGAGAACTAATGAAAAACTGTTTTTT
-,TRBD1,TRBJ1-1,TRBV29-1,CSGTGGHTEAFF,TGCAGCGGGACAGGGGGGCACACTGAAGCTTTCTTT
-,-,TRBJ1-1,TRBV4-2,CASSQTRASGTEAFF,TGTGCCAGCAGCCAGACTCGAGCATCGGGGACTGAAGCTTTCTTT
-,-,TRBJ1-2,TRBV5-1,CASSLGASDYGYTF,TGCGCCAGCAGCTTGGGAGCGTCAGACTATGGCTACACCTTC
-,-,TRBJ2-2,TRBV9,CASSPRTDPASGIVGELFF,TGTGCCAGCAGCCCCCGGACGGATCCAGCCTCCGGTATCGTCGGGGAGCTGTTTTTT
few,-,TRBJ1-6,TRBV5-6,CASSSEGGLSANSPLHF,TGTGCCAGCAGCTCGGAAGGGGGGCTTTCGGCTAATTCACCCCTCCACTTT
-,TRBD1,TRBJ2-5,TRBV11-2,CASSVGTGGRGETQYF,TGTGCCAGCAGCGTAGGGACAGGGGGCAGGGGAGAGACCCAGTACTTC
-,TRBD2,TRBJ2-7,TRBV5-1,CASRIAGGSYEQYF,TGCGCCAGCCGAATAGCGGGGGGTTCCTACGAGCAGTACTTC
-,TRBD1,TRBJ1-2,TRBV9,CASSRGDRGTYGYTF,TGTGCCAGCAGCCGGGGGGACAGGGGGACCTATGGCTACACCTTC
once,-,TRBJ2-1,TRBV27,CASCINSAYNEQFF,TGTGCCAGCTGCATTAATTCTGCGTACAATGAGCAGTTCTTC
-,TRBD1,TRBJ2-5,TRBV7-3,CASSSTGGETQYF,TGTGCCAGCAGCTCGACAGGGGGAGAGACCCAGTACTTC
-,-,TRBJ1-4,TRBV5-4,CASSGDMNTEKLFF,TGTGCCAGCAGCGGCGACATGAATACCGAAAAACTGTTTTTT
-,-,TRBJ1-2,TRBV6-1,CASSARIYGYTF,TGTGCCAGCAGTGCCCGGATCTATGGCTACACCTTC
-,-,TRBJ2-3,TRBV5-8,CASSGRVGPDTQYF,TGTGCCAGCAGCGGGCGCGTGGGGCCGGATACGCAGTATTTT
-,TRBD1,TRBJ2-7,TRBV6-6,CASTQTGSIHEQYF,TGTGCCAGCACCCAGACAGGGTCGATCCACGAGCAGTACTTC
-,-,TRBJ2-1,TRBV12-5,CASGSLLNEQFF,TGTGCTAGTGGTTCTCTCCTCAATGAGCAGTTCTTC
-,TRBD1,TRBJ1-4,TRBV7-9,CASSLTGAGEKLFF,TGTGCCAGCAGCTTGACAGGGGCGGGTGAAAAACTGTTTTTT
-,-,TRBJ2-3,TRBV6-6,CASSDGTSDTDTQYF,TGTGCCAGCAGCGACGGGACCTCCGACACAGATACGCAGTATTTT
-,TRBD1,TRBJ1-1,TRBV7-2,CASSRRDRGSNTEAFF,TGTGCCAGCAGCCGCCGGGACAGGGGTTCGAACACTGAAGCTTTCTTT
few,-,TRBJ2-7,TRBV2,CASTRDNSYEQYF,TGTGCCAGCACTCGGGACAACTCCTACGAGCAGTACTTC
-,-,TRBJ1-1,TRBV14,CASSTGTSNTEAFF,TGTGCCAGCAGCACCGGGACTTCGAACACTGAAGCTTTCTTT
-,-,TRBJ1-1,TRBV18,CASSPREGVTEAFF,TGTGCCAGCTCACCACGGGAGGGGGTCACTGAAGCTTTCTTT
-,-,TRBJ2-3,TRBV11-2,CASSLDWAGTDTQYF,TGTGCCAGCAGCTTAGATTGGGCAGGCACAGATACGCAGTATTTT
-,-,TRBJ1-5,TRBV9,CASSVSGGPNQPQHF,TGTGCCAGCAGCGTCAGTGGGGGCCCCAATCAGCCCCAGCATTTT
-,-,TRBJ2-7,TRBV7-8,CASSLANRVTVSYEQYF,TGTGCCAGCAGCTTAGCGAATAGGGTTACAGTCTCCTACGAGCAGTACTTC
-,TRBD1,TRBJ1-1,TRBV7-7,CAILLQRAGGTEAFF,TGTGCCATCCTTTTACAACGGGCAGGGGGGACTGAAGCTTTCTTT
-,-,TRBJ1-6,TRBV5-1,CASSLAGAGYSPLHF,TGCGCCAGCAGCTTGGCGGGGGCCGGATACTCACCCCTCCACTTT
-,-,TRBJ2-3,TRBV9,CASSLGPSRGTDTQYF,TGTGCCAGCAGCTTGGGACCTTCCAGGGGCACAGATACGCAGTATTTT
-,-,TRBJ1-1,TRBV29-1,CSVETGLNTEAFF,TGCAGCGTTGAGACAGGCCTGAACACTGAAGCTTTCTTT
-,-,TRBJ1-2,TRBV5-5,CASSFSVYGYTF,TGTGCCAGCAGCTTCAGTGTGTATGGCTACACCTTC
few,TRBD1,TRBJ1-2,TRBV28,CASSFIDRGNYGYTF,TGTGCCAGCAGTTTTATTGACAGGGGTAACTATGGCTACACCTTC
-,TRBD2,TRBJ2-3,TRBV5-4,CASSLGLAGGPGDTQYF,TGTGCCAGCAGCTTGGGGCTAGCGGGGGGGCCCGGAGATACGCAGTATTTT
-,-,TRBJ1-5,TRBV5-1,CASSLDGGNQPQHF,TGCGCCAGCAGCTTGGATGGGGGCAATCAGCCCCAGCATTTT
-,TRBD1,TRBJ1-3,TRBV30,CAWSVQGAFSAGNTIYF,TGTGCCTGGAGCGTTCAGGGGGCGTTTTCAGCTGGAAACACCATATATTTT
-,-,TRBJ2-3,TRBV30,CAWSRGSSRRVDTQYF,TGTGCCTGGAGTCGAGGCTCATCTCGCCGGGTGGATACGCAGTATTTT
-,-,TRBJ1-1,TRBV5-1,CASSLEGWNTEAFF,TGCGCCAGCAGCTTGGAGGGGTGGAACACTGAAGCTTTCTTT
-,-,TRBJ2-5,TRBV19,CASSTQGRETQYF,TGTGCCAGTAGTACCCAGGGAAGAGAGACCCAGTACTTC
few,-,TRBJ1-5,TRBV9,CASSVASGLNQPQHF,TGTGCCAGCAGCGTAGCTTCAGGTCTGAATCAGCCCCAGCATTTT